The clone carrying this T cell receptor beta chain appeared many times. Each CDR3 protein is one row after TCRdb ran MiXCR on the RT-PCR reads. The table includes around 700,000 distinct CDR3 sequences, more than 13% detected once. The germline CDR1 and CDR2 sequences are SQVTM and ANQGSEA. This CDR3 has 14 amino acids. After removal of 4 bases from V and 0 bases from J, the junction contained 5 bases not matched to a gene. V is TRBV29-1 and J is TRBJ2-7; 8 bases line up with TRBD2. The sequence derives from a female donor in good health, serving as a healthy control. Sequenced: memory CD4+ T cells from blood. As DNA, the CDR3 is TGCAGCGTTGTCGCTAGCGGGCTCTCCTACGAGCAGTACTTC. Translated, it gives CSVVASGLSYEQYF.